Below, 8 T cell receptor beta chains from the same sample are listed, as sequenced in a study of cytomegalovirus exposure and HLA in healthy donors. This table comes from immunoSEQ multiplex PCR, and its TCRdb copy is limited to in-frame clones, with some not included. The sample has 200,000 to 300,000 clones; 87% are singletons. The sample taken for sequencing was PBMCs. Receptor source: a man between 18 and 35 years old in good health and CMV-seronegative.

V and J are TRBV28 and TRBJ2-7; maybe TRBD1 (5 bases). In germline, CDR1 is MDHEN, CDR2 SYDVKM. The CDR3 is 12 residues long. V lost 4 bases, J lost 4 bases, and 8 bases lay in between. The CDR3, as DNA: TGTGCCAGCAGTTCGACAGTTTACGAGCAGTACTTC. Protein: CASSSTVYEQYF.

The chain employs TRBV27 and TRBJ1-1, with D perhaps matching TRBD1 (6 bases). V lost 4 bases to trimming and J lost 3 bases, with 12 bases between them. Germline V gene data show CDR1 as MNHEY and CDR2 as SMNVEV (reference sequence). The CDR3 sequence is 14 residues long. The chain's CDR3 is CASSSFPGDTEAFF. In nucleotides, the CDR3 is TGTGCCAGCAGTTCTTTTCCAGGGGACACTGAAGCTTTCTTT.

V is TRBV7-9 and J is TRBJ2-7; a weak D match, TRBD2 (5 bases). The V end lost 0 bases, the J end lost 0 bases, and 12 bases lay between the germline ends. CDR3 length: 16 residues. The germline V gene has CDR1 SEHNR and CDR2 FQNEAQ (reference sequence). CDR3 DNA: TGTGCCAGCAGCTTAGCGGACGGGAAAAGCTCCTACGAGCAGTACTTC. Protein product: CASSLADGKSSYEQYF.

The chain is built from TRBV9 and TRBJ2-7; 7 nucleotides align to TRBD1. CDR1 and CDR2 from the germline V gene are SGDLS and YYNGEE. The ends lost 2 bases at V and 5 bases at J; junction bases unmatched: 13. The CDR3 sequence is 16 residues long. This CDR3 reads CASSVGPDRFYNEQYF. CDR3 DNA: TGTGCCAGCAGCGTTGGCCCGGACAGGTTTTATAACGAGCAGTACTTC.

This clone came up once. CDR3 protein: CAWRQSGSTEAFF. The DNA of the CDR3 is TGTGCCTGGCGACAGAGCGGGAGCACTGAAGCTTTCTTT. The chain carries TRBV30 and TRBJ1-1; TRBD1 is a possible D gene (5 bases). This CDR3 is 13 amino acids long. V was trimmed by 5 bases and J by 4 bases, leaving 14 bases between them. The germline gives CDR1 GTSNPN, CDR2 SVGIG (reference sequence).

The V gene is TRBV5-6, the J gene TRBJ2-1, with D possibly being TRBD1 (5 bases). Germline CDR1 and CDR2: SGHDT and YYEEEE. With 0 bases removed from V and 8 bases from J, the gap between germline ends came to 9 bases. CDR3 size: 13 residues. The CDR3 here is CASSLVQGDEQFF. For the CDR3, the DNA is TGTGCCAGCAGCTTGGTGCAGGGCGATGAGCAGTTCTTC. The variable domain in full, completed from reference TRBV5-6 and TRBJ2-1, reads DAGVTQSPTHLIKTRGQQVTLRCSPKSGHDTVSWYQQALGQGPQFIFQYYEEEERQRGNFPDRFSGHQFPNYSSELNVNALLLGDSALYLCASSLVQGDEQFFGPGTRLTVL.

V gene TRBV28 combines with J gene TRBJ1-1; no firm D call. The CDR3 consists of 14 residues. The V and J ends lost 10 bases and 2 bases respectively, with 17 bases between them. Per the germline V gene, CDR1 is MDHEN and CDR2 is SYDVKM. The CDR3 coding sequence is TGTGCCACCCTCCCAACAGCTTATAACACTGAAGCTTTCTTT. This sequence encodes CATLPTAYNTEAFF.

This sequence joins TRBV27 and TRBJ1-6; D unclear. The CDR3 runs 15 residues. Per germline, CDR1 MNHEY and CDR2 SMNVEV (reference sequence). Trimming took off 6 bases at V and 10 bases at J, with 19 bases between the two ends. Written as DNA, the CDR3 is TGTGCCAGCAGCTTGGATGGGTCATCGGGATCACCCCTCCACTTT. It is translated as CASSLDGSSGSPLHF.